These T cell receptor beta chains were read from a single sample in a study of cytomegalovirus exposure and HLA in healthy donors. The protocol was immunoSEQ multiplex PCR, while the TCRdb copy is restricted to in-frame clones and leaves out a portion. The data show 180,000 or so clones, more than 70% seen once. Material for sequencing was PBMCs. These receptors were taken from a woman aged 40 to 50 in good health and CMV-seropositive. CDR3s include the opening cysteine and the closing phenylalanine or tryptophan. The D gene is left open where the match is weak. Clone size is given for some rows only: seen once, a few or many times, or a class if the clone is expanded.

v_gene,j_gene,abundance,d_gene,CDR3aa,CDR3nt
TRBV7-6,TRBJ1-4,NA,NA,CASSLGRAVDEKLFF,TGTGCCAGCAGCTTAGGGAGGGCGGTGGATGAAAAACTGTTTTTT
TRBV30,TRBJ1-1,few,NA,CAWSVSVNTEAFF,TGTGCCTGGAGTGTCTCGGTGAACACTGAAGCTTTCTTT
TRBV9,TRBJ1-1,NA,NA,CASSSLGGHTEAFF,TGTGCCAGCAGCTCTCTCGGCGGCCACACTGAAGCTTTCTTT
TRBV4-2,TRBJ2-1,NA,TRBD2,CASSQELVLAGDNEQFF,TGTGCCAGCAGCCAAGAACTAGTCCTAGCGGGAGACAATGAGCAGTTCTTC
TRBV6-4,TRBJ2-3,NA,NA,CASSDSGGSSTDTQYF,TGTGCCAGCAGTGACTCGGGCGGGTCTAGCACAGATACGCAGTATTTT
TRBV7-9,TRBJ1-1,few,TRBD1,CSSSPLWTGLMNTEAFF,TGTTCCAGCAGCCCACTATGGACAGGTTTAATGAACACTGAAGCTTTCTTT
TRBV2,TRBJ1-5,NA,TRBD1,CASSPRTGRGNNQPQHF,TGTGCCAGCAGCCCCAGGACAGGTAGAGGGAACAATCAGCCCCAGCATTTT
TRBV29-1,TRBJ2-1,NA,NA,CSVGAGHNEQFF,TGCAGCGTTGGGGCGGGTCACAATGAGCAGTTCTTC
TRBV11-2,TRBJ2-7,few,NA,CASSLVGLQNTYEQYF,TGTGCCAGCAGCTTAGTCGGTTTACAGAATACCTACGAGCAGTACTTC
TRBV28,TRBJ2-7,NA,NA,CASRAGGEQYF,TGTGCCAGCAGGGCAGGGGGGGAGCAGTACTTC
TRBV7-9,TRBJ1-2,NA,TRBD1,CASTPGQGGNYGYTF,TGTGCCAGCACCCCGGGACAGGGGGGTAACTATGGCTACACCTTC
TRBV30,TRBJ1-6,NA,NA,CAWSEDSNSPLHF,TGTGCCTGGAGTGAGGACAGTAATTCACCCCTCCACTTT
TRBV30,TRBJ1-5,NA,NA,CAWRPRGSNQPQHF,TGTGCCTGGAGACCGAGGGGGAGCAATCAGCCCCAGCATTTT
TRBV15,TRBJ1-3,NA,NA,CATSRGDRGGTIYF,TGTGCCACCAGCAGAGGGGACCGGGGAGGCACCATATATTTT
TRBV2,TRBJ2-3,NA,TRBD2,CASTLSGKSTDTQYF,TGTGCCAGCACTCTTAGCGGGAAGAGCACAGATACGCAGTATTTT
TRBV2,TRBJ1-5,NA,NA,CASRLDISNQPQHF,TGTGCCAGCAGGTTGGACATTAGCAATCAGCCCCAGCATTTT